The 24 T cell receptor beta chains reported below all come from one sample, sequenced in a study of T cells in Graves' hyperthyroidism and ophthalmopathy. Amplification targeted TCR beta CDR3 regions from RNA transcripts. Initially, a first-round RT-PCR of the TCR CDR3 employed the HTBI primer set. From the multiplex PCR reads, TCRdb called clonotypes with MiXCR, one entry per CDR3 protein. The sample records nearly 600,000 distinct CDR3 sequences, 14% being singletons. Sequenced material: blood. The receptor source for this set is a woman in her 30s with Graves' hyperthyroidism that later progressed to Graves' ophthalmopathy.

In its sample, this clonotype was seen many times. J is TRBJ1-2 and V is TRBV29-1, with D perhaps matching TRBD1 (5 bases). The ends were cut back, 0 bases at V and 2 bases at J, with 16 bases in the middle. Germline V gene lookup returns CDR1 SQVTM and CDR2 ANQGSEA. The CDR3 is 16 amino acids. The CDR3 loop reads CSVEDRPGHYNYGYTF. In DNA form, the CDR3 reads TGCAGCGTTGAAGATCGCCCAGGGCATTACAACTATGGCTACACCTTC.

This clonotype has a count of ten or more. The V and J genes are TRBV28 and TRBJ1-5; the D gene is possibly TRBD1 (5 bases). Trimming took off 5 bases at V and 8 bases at J, with 13 bases between the two ends. This CDR3 contains 13 residues. Germline-derived CDR1 and CDR2 are MDHEN and SYDVKM. CDR3 amino acids: CASSRQLREPQHF. The CDR3 DNA reads as TGTGCCAGCAGTCGACAGCTTAGGGAGCCCCAGCATTTT.

V gene TRBV6-5 combines with J gene TRBJ1-1; no clear D gene. The CDR3 loop spans 15 amino acids. The germline V and J ends were trimmed by 0 bases and 5 bases, with 13 bases remaining between them. The germline V gene has CDR1 MNHEY and CDR2 SVGAGI. The CDR3 protein is CASSYSGYRNTEAFF. The CDR3 DNA reads as TGTGCCAGCAGTTACTCCGGGTACCGAAATACTGAAGCTTTCTTT.

This clonotype was recorded many times. This chain links TRBV7-2 with TRBJ2-3; D is perhaps TRBD1 (5 bases). V lost 5 bases to trimming and J lost 2 bases, with 14 bases between them. The CDR3 runs to 15 residues. Germline V CDR1 and CDR2: SGHTA, FQGNSA. The CDR3 DNA follows: TGTGCCAGCAGCCCTCTCTCAGGGCACACAGATACGCAGTATTTT. Residues: CASSPLSGHTDTQYF.

This clonotype was found a few times. The rearrangement joins TRBV7-9 to TRBJ1-2; D is ambiguous. Trimming took 4 bases from V and 0 from J, leaving 9 bases between them. Germline V gene lookup returns CDR1 SEHNR and CDR2 FQNEAQ (reference sequence). There are 14 residues in the CDR3. The CDR3 DNA follows: TGTGCCAGCAGCTCCCAGAGGGCTAACTATGGCTACACCTTC. Its translation is CASSSQRANYGYTF.

There are many counts of this clonotype. CDR3 coding DNA: TGCAGTGCTAGAGAATCCTATGGCTACACCTTC. Residues: CSARESYGYTF. J is TRBJ1-2 and V is TRBV20-1; D uncertain. Trimming stripped 0 bases from V and 4 bases from J, with 3 bases between. CDR3 length: 11 amino acids. Looked up from germline, CDR1 is DFQATT and CDR2 is SNEGSKA (reference sequence).

Ten or more counts support this clonotype. The rearrangement joins TRBV28 to TRBJ2-7; TRBD1 is a possible D gene (5 bases). This CDR3 region has 13 residues. Germline lookup yields CDR1 MDHEN and CDR2 SYDVKM. V gave up 5 bases and J gave up 6 bases, with 14 bases separating them. The CDR3 spells CASSAQGNSEQYF. The CDR3 bases are TGTGCCAGCAGTGCCCAGGGTAATAGCGAGCAGTACTTC. The whole variable domain, remainder taken from reference TRBV28 and TRBJ2-7, is DVKVTQSSRYLVKRTGEKVFLECVQDMDHENMFWYRQDPGLGLRLIYFSYDVKMKEKGDIPEGYSVSREKKERFSLILESASTNQTSMYLCASSAQGNSEQYFGPGTRLTVT.

This clonotype has only one observation. The chain couples TRBV28 to TRBJ2-7; the match to TRBD1 covers 9 bases. Germline loops: CDR1 MDHEN, CDR2 SYDVKM. This CDR3 contains 14 residues. V shed 3 bases, J shed 3 bases, and the junction held 3 bases outside the gene matches. CDR3 protein: CASSFGDRVYEQYF. CDR3 DNA sequence: TGTGCCAGCAGTTTCGGGGACAGGGTCTACGAGCAGTACTTC.

This clonotype was picked up many times. This sequence joins TRBV30 and TRBJ2-2; D possibly corresponds to TRBD1 (6 bases). Germline CDR1 reads GTSNPN; CDR2 reads SVGIG (reference sequence). The CDR3 is made up of 15 amino acids. Trimming took 1 base from V and 4 from J, leaving 13 bases between them. Written as DNA, the CDR3 is TGTGCCTGGAGTGGGACAGCTGGGAGCACCGGGGAGCTGTTTTTT. Translated: CAWSGTAGSTGELFF.

The rearrangement joins TRBV30 to TRBJ1-1; D possibly corresponds to TRBD1 (6 bases). The V gene's germline CDR1 is GTSNPN and CDR2 SVGIG (reference sequence). V was trimmed by 0 bases and J by 11 bases, leaving 10 bases between them. The length of the CDR3 is 11 residues. The CDR3 sequence is CAWSVGGEAFF. CDR3 DNA sequence: TGTGCCTGGAGTGTCGGGGGCGAGGCTTTCTTT.

This clonotype appeared a few times. Being one base from a much bigger clone, this may be a read error. The chain employs TRBV7-9 and TRBJ2-3; 8 bases agree with TRBD1. Per the germline V gene, CDR1 is SEHNR and CDR2 is FQNEAQ (reference sequence). This CDR3 region has 14 residues. The CDR3 sequence: CASSPGGPTHTQYF. The CDR3 bases are TGTGCCAGCAGCCCAGGGGGCCCCACACATACGCAGTATTTT.

The sample holds a few counts of this clonotype. J is TRBJ2-5 and V is TRBV6-2 or TRBV6-3; TRBD1 might be the D (5 bases). Germline V gene lookup returns CDR1 MNHEY and CDR2 SVGEGT. With 4 bases removed from V and 4 bases from J, the gap between germline ends came to 19 bases. The CDR3 is 16 amino acids. CDR3 residues: CASSSSRAGSGETQYF. The CDR3 DNA follows: TGTGCCAGCAGTTCATCGCGTGCAGGGTCAGGAGAGACCCAGTACTTC.

This clonotype was seen ten or more times. The chain is built from TRBV9 and TRBJ1-5, with 9 nucleotides matching TRBD1. Per the germline V gene, CDR1 is SGDLS and CDR2 is YYNGEE. The junction had 5 bases not matched to a gene; V was cut back by 3 bases and J by 4 bases. The CDR3 runs to 15 residues. This CDR3 is CASSAGQGGNQPQHF. As DNA, the CDR3 is TGTGCCAGCAGCGCGGGACAGGGTGGGAATCAGCCCCAGCATTTT.

The gene calls are TRBV29-1 and TRBJ1-1, with D hard to call. The CDR3 contains 12 residues. Trimming stripped 8 bases from V and 4 bases from J, with 14 bases between. The germline gives CDR1 SQVTM, CDR2 ANQGSEA. The CDR3 coding sequence is TGCAGCCTCCAAGCCCAGGCCACTGAAGCTTTCTTT. It is translated as CSLQAQATEAFF. The full variable domain, rest sourced from reference TRBV29-1 and TRBJ1-1, is SAVISQKPSRDICQRGTSLTIQCQVDSQVTMMFWYRQQPGQSLTLIATANQGSEATYESGFVIDKFPISRPNLTFSTLTVSNMSPEDSSIYLCSLQAQATEAFFGQGTRLTVV.

This clonotype was counted at least ten times. This rearrangement joins TRBV6-5 to TRBJ2-3, with D unresolved. From germline, CDR1 is MNHEY and CDR2 SVGAGI. The CDR3 loop spans 16 amino acids. With 2 bases removed from V and 0 bases from J, the gap between germline ends came to 12 bases. The CDR3 spells CASSYRARNSTDTQYF. CDR3 sequence (DNA): TGTGCCAGCAGTTACAGGGCGAGAAATAGCACAGATACGCAGTATTTT.

This clonotype occurred many times. The junction differs from germline at one of its ends, possibly a read error. The rearrangement links TRBV5-5 to TRBJ1-1; D remains ambiguous. The CDR3 loop spans 13 amino acids. The germline CDR1 and CDR2 sequences are SGHKS and YYEKEE (reference sequence). The CDR3 bases are TGTGCCAGCAGTTTGGAATGGGGAACTGAAGCTTTCTTT. This translates into CASSLEWGTEAFF. The complete variable domain, with remaining parts taken from reference TRBV5-5 and TRBJ1-1, reads DAGVTQSPTHLIKTRGQQVTLRCSPISGHKSVSWYQQVLGQGPQFIFQYYEKEERGRGNFPDRFSARQFPNYSSELNVNALLLGDSALYLCASSLEWGTEAFFGQGTRLTVV.

The rearrangement links TRBV29-1 to TRBJ1-5; D not certain. Germline CDR1 and CDR2: SQVTM and ANQGSEA. V was shortened by 0 bases and J by 1 base, with 4 bases between the two germline ends. The CDR3 has 13 residues. In DNA, the CDR3 is TGCAGCGTTGAAGAAAAGAGCAATCAGCCCCAGCATTTT. It encodes CSVEEKSNQPQHF. Full variable domain (missing parts from reference TRBV29-1 and TRBJ1-5): SAVISQKPSRDICQRGTSLTIQCQVDSQVTMMFWYRQQPGQSLTLIATANQGSEATYESGFVIDKFPISRPNLTFSTLTVSNMSPEDSSIYLCSVEEKSNQPQHFGDGTRLSIL.

The V and J genes are TRBV7-9 and TRBJ1-6; D is unclear. The CDR3 length is 15 residues. Germline-derived CDR1 and CDR2 are SEHNR and FQNEAQ (reference sequence). Between the trimmed V and J ends, which lost 0 bases and 8 bases, there was a span of 11 bases. The CDR3 here is CASSLAGGADSPLHF. CDR3 coding DNA: TGTGCCAGCAGCTTAGCCGGTGGTGCGGATTCACCCCTCCACTTT.

In this sample, this clonotype turned up a few times. The chain is built from TRBV9 and TRBJ2-7; 14 nucleotides match TRBD2. The CDR3 contains 19 residues. Germline V gene data show CDR1 as SGDLS and CDR2 as YYNGEE. The junction had 12 bases not matched to a gene; V was cut back by 3 bases and J by 1 base. In nucleotides, the CDR3 is TGTGCCAGCAGCGCCTCCTCGGGACTAGCGGGGGCCGGTTCCTACGAGCAGTACTTC. Protein sequence: CASSASSGLAGAGSYEQYF.

This clonotype occurred many times. The chain recombines TRBV20-1 with TRBJ1-2; TRBD1 is a possible D gene (5 bases). V shed 0 bases and J shed 2 bases, with 19 bases lying between them. CDR1 and CDR2 (germline): DFQATT, SNEGSKA (reference sequence). The CDR3 is 17 amino acids. The CDR3 loop is CSARDARSGGTNYGYTF. The CDR3 nucleotides are TGCAGTGCTAGAGATGCCCGAAGTGGGGGGACCAACTATGGCTACACCTTC.

Comment on this clonotype: Just one base apart from a much larger clone, this may be a read error. The chain couples TRBV27 to TRBJ2-7, with D possibly matching TRBD1 (5 bases). Trimming cost V 3 bases and J 8 bases, with 8 bases left between them. The length of the CDR3 is 11 residues. Germline lookup yields CDR1 MNHEY and CDR2 SMNVEV (reference sequence). The CDR3 region has the DNA TGTGCCAGCAGTTTCGCGGACAAGCAGTACTTC. Residues: CASSFADKQYF.

The chain recombines TRBV9 with TRBJ2-7; D ambiguous. The germline CDR1 and CDR2 sequences are SGDLS and YYNGEE. The CDR3 loop spans 15 amino acids. Trimming took 5 bases from V and 3 from J, leaving 18 bases between them. The CDR3, as DNA: TGTGCCAGCAGTTATACAGAGGACCCCTACTACGAGCAGTACTTC. This translates into CASSYTEDPYYEQYF.

This clonotype was observed at least ten times. The chain employs TRBV11-3 and TRBJ2-2; a possible D gene is TRBD1 (6 bases). Germline CDR1 SGHNT, CDR2 YENEEA. The length of the CDR3 is 13 residues. The ends were cut back, 5 bases at V and 3 bases at J, with 7 bases in the middle. The CDR3 sequence is CASSTGYTGELFF. The CDR3 DNA follows: TGTGCCAGCAGCACAGGGTACACCGGGGAGCTGTTTTTT.

In this sample, this clonotype turned up many times. The chain joins TRBV11-3 to TRBJ2-3; 11 bases are shared with TRBD2. The CDR3 covers 15 residues. The trim removed 5 bases at V and 5 bases at J, leaving 6 bases unmatched. Germline V gene lookup returns CDR1 SGHNT and CDR2 YENEEA. This CDR3 is CASSPQGTSGDTQYF. In DNA, the CDR3 is TGTGCCAGCAGCCCCCAGGGGACTAGCGGAGATACGCAGTATTTT.